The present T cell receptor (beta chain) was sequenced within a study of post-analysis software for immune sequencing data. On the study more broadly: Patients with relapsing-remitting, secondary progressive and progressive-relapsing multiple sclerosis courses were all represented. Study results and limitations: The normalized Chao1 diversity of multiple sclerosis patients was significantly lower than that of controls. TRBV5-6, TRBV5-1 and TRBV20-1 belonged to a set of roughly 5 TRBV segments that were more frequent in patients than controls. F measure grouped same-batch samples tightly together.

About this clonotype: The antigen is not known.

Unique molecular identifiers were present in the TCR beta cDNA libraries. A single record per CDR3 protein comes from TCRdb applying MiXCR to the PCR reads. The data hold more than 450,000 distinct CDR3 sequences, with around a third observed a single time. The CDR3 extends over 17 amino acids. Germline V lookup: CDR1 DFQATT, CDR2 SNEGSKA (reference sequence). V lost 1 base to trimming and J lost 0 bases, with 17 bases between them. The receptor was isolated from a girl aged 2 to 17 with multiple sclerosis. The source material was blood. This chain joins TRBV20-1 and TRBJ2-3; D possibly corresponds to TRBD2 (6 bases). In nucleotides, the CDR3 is TGCAGTGCTAGAGGTTGGCGGGGCGTTATGAGCACAGATACGCAGTATTTT. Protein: CSARGWRGVMSTDTQYF.